The next 17 T cell receptor beta chains were all read from a single sample in a study of T cells in Graves' hyperthyroidism and ophthalmopathy. It was RNA transcripts that yielded the amplified TCR beta CDR3 regions. HTBI primers drove first-round RT-PCR of the TCR CDR3. TCRdb fed the multiplex PCR reads into MiXCR, producing one record per CDR3 protein. The sample comprises some 560,000 distinct CDR3 sequences, 15% to 19% of which are singletons, and approximately 7% rests with the top ten. The specimen sequenced was blood. The origin of the receptors is a woman in her twenties or thirties with Graves' hyperthyroidism.

The gene calls are TRBV28 and TRBJ2-4, with 7 bases identical to TRBD2. V was clipped by 6 bases and J by 2 bases; unmatched bases: 13. The CDR3 is made up of 17 amino acids. Germline loops: CDR1 MDHEN, CDR2 SYDVKM. The CDR3, as DNA: TGTGCCAGCAGCCGGGGCGGGGGAGGGCCCCCCAAAAACATTCAGTACTTC. This sequence encodes CASSRGGGGPPKNIQYF.

In its sample, this clonotype was seen a few times. A junction end diverges from the germline sequence, so it may reflect a read error. The chain links TRBV13 to TRBJ2-5; D perhaps matches TRBD2 (6 bases). CDR3 size: 12 residues. Germline CDR1 PRHDT, CDR2 FYEKMQ (reference sequence). This CDR3 is CATSRLGETQYF. In DNA form, the CDR3 reads TGTGCCACCAGCAGACTAGGGGAGACCCAGTACTTC. The whole variable domain, remainder taken from reference TRBV13 and TRBJ2-5, is AAGVIQSPRHLIKEKRETATLKCYPIPRHDTVYWYQQGPGQDPQFLISFYEKMQSDKGSIPDRFSAQQFSDYHSELNMSSLELGDSALYFCATSRLGETQYFGPGTRLLVL.

The chain links TRBV4-2 to TRBJ1-4, with D possibly being TRBD1 (5 bases). V lost 1 base and J lost 7, with 13 bases in between. The germline V gene encodes CDR1 LGHNA and CDR2 YNFKEQ. The CDR3 has 15 amino acids. DNA for the CDR3: TGTGCCAGCAGCCAAGTCGGGGGGACGCTTGAAAAACTGTTTTTT. Translated: CASSQVGGTLEKLFF.

This clonotype has a count of ten or more. The chain employs TRBV6-2 or TRBV6-3 and TRBJ1-1; no clear D gene. Trimming removed 3 bases at V and 7 bases at J, with 24 bases between. This CDR3 has 17 amino acids. Germline CDR1 MNHEY, CDR2 SVGEGT. CDR3 residues: CASSYLETDLPGGEAFF. Written as DNA, the CDR3 is TGTGCCAGCAGTTATCTGGAGACCGATTTGCCGGGAGGTGAAGCTTTCTTT.

In its sample, this clonotype was seen many times. This chain joins TRBV18 and TRBJ1-5; D ambiguous. V lost 2 bases to trimming and J lost 5 bases, with 7 bases between them. The CDR3 loop spans 13 amino acids. Germline CDR1 is KGHSH and CDR2 is LQKENI. This CDR3 is CASSPLGDQPQHF. DNA of the CDR3: TGTGCCAGCTCACCATTAGGAGATCAGCCCCAGCATTTT. The whole variable domain, remainder taken from reference TRBV18 and TRBJ1-5, is NAGVMQNPRHLVRRRGQEARLRCSPMKGHSHVYWYRQLPEEGLKFMVYLQKENIIDESGMPKERFSAEFPKEGPSILRIQQVVRGDSAAYFCASSPLGDQPQHFGDGTRLSIL.

This clonotype came up many times. The V gene is TRBV11-3, the J gene TRBJ2-1; 11 positions agree with TRBD2. The trim removed 5 bases at V and 2 bases at J, leaving 5 bases unmatched. Germline-derived CDR1 and CDR2 are SGHNT and YENEEA. The CDR3 loop spans 16 amino acids. In DNA form, the CDR3 reads TGTGCCAGCAGCACCGTGGGACTAGCGGCCTACAATGAGCAGTTCTTC. This sequence encodes CASSTVGLAAYNEQFF.

This clonotype has at least ten counts. The V call is TRBV3-1, the J call TRBJ2-1, with 12 bases that match TRBD2. After removal of 4 bases from V and 4 bases from J, the junction contained 5 bases not matched to a gene. This CDR3 comprises 16 residues. The germline V gene encodes CDR1 LGHDT and CDR2 YNNKEL (reference sequence). The chain's CDR3 is CASSLRTSGTYNEQFF. As DNA, the CDR3 is TGTGCCAGCAGCCTAAGGACTAGCGGGACTTACAATGAGCAGTTCTTC.

This clonotype was observed a handful of times. The rearrangement links TRBV2 to TRBJ2-7, with 8 bases lining up with TRBD1. Looked up from germline, CDR1 is SNHLY and CDR2 is FYNNEI. Trimming took 3 bases from V and 0 from J; bases not matched to a gene: 10. The CDR3 spans 17 residues. The CDR3 region has the DNA TGTGCCAGCAGTGACTCAGGGGGCTATGAGAGCTCCTACGAGCAGTACTTC. Translated, it gives CASSDSGGYESSYEQYF.

This clonotype was observed a few times. The gene calls are TRBV4-1 and TRBJ1-5; tentatively, D is TRBD1 (5 bases). CDR1 is MGHRA, CDR2 YSYEKL, per germline. V lost 2 bases and J lost 10, with 9 bases in between. The CDR3 sequence is 12 residues long. CDR3 sequence reads: CASSQPGLPQHF. The CDR3 DNA reads TGCGCCAGCAGCCAACCGGGACTACCCCAGCATTTT.

The table lists this clonotype with many counts. V and J are TRBV20-1 and TRBJ2-1; 9 nucleotides agree with TRBD2. Germline CDR1 and CDR2: DFQATT and SNEGSKA (reference sequence). The V gene end was trimmed by 0 bases and the J gene end by 3 bases; junction bases not matched to a gene: 6. The CDR3 totals 16 residues. Here the CDR3 reads CSARDHGGRDYNEQFF. The CDR3 DNA sequence: TGCAGTGCTAGAGATCATGGCGGGAGGGACTACAATGAGCAGTTCTTC.

In this sample, this clonotype turned up many times. The chain couples TRBV5-1 to TRBJ2-7, with 9 bases lining up with TRBD1. The CDR3 has 15 residues. Germline values: CDR1 SGHRS, CDR2 YFSETQ. The V gene end was trimmed by 0 bases and the J gene end by 1 base; junction bases not matched to a gene: 2. The chain's CDR3 is CASSLDGQGSYEQYF. The CDR3 region has the DNA TGCGCCAGCAGCTTGGATGGACAGGGGTCCTACGAGCAGTACTTC.

This clonotype has at least ten counts. This chain connects TRBV20-1 to TRBJ2-3, with TRBD2 matching over 10 bases. The CDR3 is made up of 15 amino acids. The germline V gene encodes CDR1 DFQATT and CDR2 SNEGSKA (reference sequence). With V trimmed by 6 bases and J by 3 bases, 9 bases remained unmatched. For the CDR3, the DNA is TGCAGTGCCATTAAGCGGGAGGGCCAGACAGATACGCAGTATTTT. Protein: CSAIKREGQTDTQYF.

This clonotype was picked up a small number of times. The V call is TRBV28, the J call TRBJ1-6; tentatively, D is TRBD1 (5 bases). Trimming pared 6 bases from V and 5 bases from J, leaving 14 bases between. The CDR3 is made up of 15 amino acids. The V gene's germline CDR1 is MDHEN and CDR2 SYDVKM. CDR3 coding DNA: TGTGCCAGCAGCTGGGAGAGGGGCGATAATTCACCCCTCCACTTT. Translation: CASSWERGDNSPLHF.

This clonotype was recorded a few times. CDR3: CSARQLAGGNNEQFF. The CDR3 DNA follows: TGCAGTGCTAGACAACTAGCGGGAGGGAACAATGAGCAGTTCTTC. The V gene is TRBV20-1, the J gene TRBJ2-1; 13 bases fit TRBD2. The junction had 3 bases not matched to a gene; V was cut back by 2 bases and J by 5 bases. The CDR3 has 15 residues. In germline, CDR1 is DFQATT, CDR2 SNEGSKA (reference sequence).

This clonotype has a count of ten or more. The chain recombines TRBV6-1 with TRBJ2-7, with TRBD2 matching over 7 bases. J lost 0 bases, V lost 8 bases, and 10 bases had no gene match. The germline CDR1 and CDR2 sequences are MNHNS and SASEGT. There are 15 residues in the CDR3. DNA for the CDR3: TGTGCCAGCGGCCGGAGCGGGACTAACTCCTACGAGCAGTACTTC. It yields the protein CASGRSGTNSYEQYF.

The chain is built from TRBV6-6 and TRBJ1-1; maybe TRBD1 (5 bases). The CDR3 covers 14 residues. V was cut by 0 bases and J by 4 bases, with 9 bases left in between. Germline lookup yields CDR1 MNHNY and CDR2 SVGAGI (reference sequence). CDR3 region: CASSYSGVRTEAFF. The CDR3 region has the DNA TGTGCCAGCAGTTACTCGGGGGTCCGCACTGAAGCTTTCTTT.

This clonotype was observed many times. The chain couples TRBV6-2 or TRBV6-3 to TRBJ1-1; 9 bases are shared with TRBD1. Germline assignment: CDR1 MNHEY and CDR2 SVGEGT. V shed 4 bases, J shed 3 bases, and the junction held 9 bases outside the gene matches. There are 16 residues in the CDR3. The CDR3 spells CASSSKGTGRHTEAFF. CDR3 DNA: TGTGCCAGCAGTTCGAAGGGGACAGGGAGGCACACTGAAGCTTTCTTT.